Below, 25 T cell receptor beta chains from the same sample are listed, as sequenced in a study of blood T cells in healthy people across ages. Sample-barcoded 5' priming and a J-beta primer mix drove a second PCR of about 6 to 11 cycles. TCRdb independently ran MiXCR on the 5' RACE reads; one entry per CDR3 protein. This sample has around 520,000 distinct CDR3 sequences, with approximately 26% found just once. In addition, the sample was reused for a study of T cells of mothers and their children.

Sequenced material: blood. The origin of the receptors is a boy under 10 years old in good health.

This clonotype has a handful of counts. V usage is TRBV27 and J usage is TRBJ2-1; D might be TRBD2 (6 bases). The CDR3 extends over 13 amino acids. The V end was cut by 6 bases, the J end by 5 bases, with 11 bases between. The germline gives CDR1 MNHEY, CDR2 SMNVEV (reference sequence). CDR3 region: CASRDSSDNEQFF. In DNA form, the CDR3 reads TGTGCCAGCAGAGATTCTAGCGACAATGAGCAGTTCTTC.

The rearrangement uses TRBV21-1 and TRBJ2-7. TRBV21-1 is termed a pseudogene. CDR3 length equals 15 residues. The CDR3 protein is CASSKGSRAFIEQYF. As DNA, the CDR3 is TGTGCCAGCAGCAAAGGTTCTAGGGCTTTTATCGAGCAGTACTTC.

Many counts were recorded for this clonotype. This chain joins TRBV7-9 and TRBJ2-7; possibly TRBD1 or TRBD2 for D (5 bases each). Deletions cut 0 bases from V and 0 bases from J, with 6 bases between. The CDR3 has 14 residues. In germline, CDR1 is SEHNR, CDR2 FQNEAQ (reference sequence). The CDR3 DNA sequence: TGTGCCAGCAGCTTAGCGGGGGACTCCTACGAGCAGTACTTC. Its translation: CASSLAGDSYEQYF.

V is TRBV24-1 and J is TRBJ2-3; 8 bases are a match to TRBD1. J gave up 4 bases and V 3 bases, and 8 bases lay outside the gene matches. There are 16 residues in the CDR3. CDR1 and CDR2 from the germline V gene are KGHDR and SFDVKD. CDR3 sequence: CATSDLGQGYADTQYF. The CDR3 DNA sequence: TGTGCCACCAGTGATCTAGGACAGGGATACGCAGATACGCAGTATTTT.

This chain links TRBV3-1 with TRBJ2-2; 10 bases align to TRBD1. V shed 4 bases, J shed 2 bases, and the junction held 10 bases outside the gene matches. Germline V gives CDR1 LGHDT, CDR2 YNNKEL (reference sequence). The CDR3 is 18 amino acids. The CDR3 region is CASSPHFGQGGNTGELFF. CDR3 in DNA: TGTGCCAGCAGCCCACACTTTGGACAGGGGGGTAACACCGGGGAGCTGTTTTTT.

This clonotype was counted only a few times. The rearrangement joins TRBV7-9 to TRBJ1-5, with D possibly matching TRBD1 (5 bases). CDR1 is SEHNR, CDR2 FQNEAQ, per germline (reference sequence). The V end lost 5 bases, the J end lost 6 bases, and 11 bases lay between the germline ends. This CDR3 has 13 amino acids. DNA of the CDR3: TGTGCCAGCAGCCCGGGACCCGGTCAGCCCCAGCATTTT. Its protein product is CASSPGPGQPQHF.

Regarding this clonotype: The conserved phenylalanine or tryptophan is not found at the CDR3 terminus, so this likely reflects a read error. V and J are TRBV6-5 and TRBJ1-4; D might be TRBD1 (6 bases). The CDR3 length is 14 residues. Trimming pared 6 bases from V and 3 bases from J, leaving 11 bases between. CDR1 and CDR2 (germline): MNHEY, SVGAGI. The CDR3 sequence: CASRQGWANEKLFL. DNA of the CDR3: TGTGCCAGCAGACAGGGTTGGGCTAATGAAAAACTGTTTCTT.

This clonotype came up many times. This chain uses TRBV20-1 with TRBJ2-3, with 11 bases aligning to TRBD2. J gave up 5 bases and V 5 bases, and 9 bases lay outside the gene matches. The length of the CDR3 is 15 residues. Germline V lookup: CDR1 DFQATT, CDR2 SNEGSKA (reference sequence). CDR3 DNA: TGCAGTGCTTCGCCTAGCGGGAGGATAAAAGATACGCAGTATTTT. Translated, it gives CSASPSGRIKDTQYF.

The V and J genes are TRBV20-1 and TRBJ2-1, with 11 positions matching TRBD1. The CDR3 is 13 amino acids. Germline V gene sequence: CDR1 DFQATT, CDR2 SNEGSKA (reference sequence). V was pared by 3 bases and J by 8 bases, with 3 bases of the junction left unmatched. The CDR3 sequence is CSASRDRGDEQFF. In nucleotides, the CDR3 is TGCAGTGCTAGTCGGGACAGGGGGGATGAGCAGTTCTTC.

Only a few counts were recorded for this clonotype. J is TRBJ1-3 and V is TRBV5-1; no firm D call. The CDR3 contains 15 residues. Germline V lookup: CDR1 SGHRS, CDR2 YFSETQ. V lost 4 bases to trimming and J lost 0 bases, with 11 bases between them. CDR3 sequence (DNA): TGCGCCAGCAGCATGACACTGGACTCTGGAAACACCATATATTTT. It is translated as CASSMTLDSGNTIYF.

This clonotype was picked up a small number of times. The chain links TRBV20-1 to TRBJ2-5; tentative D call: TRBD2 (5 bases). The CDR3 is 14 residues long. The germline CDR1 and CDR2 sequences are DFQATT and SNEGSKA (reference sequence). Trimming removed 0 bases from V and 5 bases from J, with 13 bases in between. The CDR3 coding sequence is TGCAGTGCTAGAGATTTACGGGGAAGGGAGACCCAGTACTTC. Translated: CSARDLRGRETQYF.

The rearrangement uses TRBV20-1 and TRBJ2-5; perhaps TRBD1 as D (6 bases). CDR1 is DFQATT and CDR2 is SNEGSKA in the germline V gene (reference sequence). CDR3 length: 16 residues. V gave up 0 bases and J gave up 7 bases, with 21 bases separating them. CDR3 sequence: CSARDIGRAEGVTQYF. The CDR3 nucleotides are TGCAGTGCTAGAGATATAGGGCGGGCCGAGGGGGTGACCCAGTACTTC.

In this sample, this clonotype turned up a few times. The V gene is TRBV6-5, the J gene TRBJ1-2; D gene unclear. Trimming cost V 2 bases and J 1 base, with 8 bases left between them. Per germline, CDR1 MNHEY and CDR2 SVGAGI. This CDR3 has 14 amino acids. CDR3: CASSYQPDNYGYTF. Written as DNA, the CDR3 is TGTGCCAGCAGTTACCAGCCAGATAACTATGGCTACACCTTC.

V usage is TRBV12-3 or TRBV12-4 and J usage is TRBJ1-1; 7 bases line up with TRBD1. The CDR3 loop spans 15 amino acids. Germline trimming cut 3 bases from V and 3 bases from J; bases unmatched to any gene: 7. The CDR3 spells CASSFRRGRDTEAFF. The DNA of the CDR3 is TGTGCCAGCAGTTTTAGGAGGGGGCGGGACACTGAAGCTTTCTTT.

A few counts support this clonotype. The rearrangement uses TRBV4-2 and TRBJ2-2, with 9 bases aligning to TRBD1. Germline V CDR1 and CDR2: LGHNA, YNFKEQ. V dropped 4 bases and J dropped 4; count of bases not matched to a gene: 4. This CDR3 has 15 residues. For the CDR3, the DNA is TGTGCCAGCAGCCGAGTGGGACAGGGCACCGGGGAGCTGTTTTTT. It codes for CASSRVGQGTGELFF.

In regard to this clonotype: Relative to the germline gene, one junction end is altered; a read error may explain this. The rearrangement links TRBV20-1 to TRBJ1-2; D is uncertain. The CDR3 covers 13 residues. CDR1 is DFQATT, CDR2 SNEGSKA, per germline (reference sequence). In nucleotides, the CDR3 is TGCAGTGCCCCATCAATGGGCAACTGTGGCTACACCTTC. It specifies CSAPSMGNCGYTF.

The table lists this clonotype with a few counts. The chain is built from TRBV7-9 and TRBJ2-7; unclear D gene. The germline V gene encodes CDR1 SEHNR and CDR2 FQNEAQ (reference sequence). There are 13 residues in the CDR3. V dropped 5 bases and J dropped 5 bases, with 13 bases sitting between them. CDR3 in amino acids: CASSAQLVDEQYF. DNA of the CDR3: TGTGCCAGCAGCGCTCAATTGGTCGACGAGCAGTACTTC.

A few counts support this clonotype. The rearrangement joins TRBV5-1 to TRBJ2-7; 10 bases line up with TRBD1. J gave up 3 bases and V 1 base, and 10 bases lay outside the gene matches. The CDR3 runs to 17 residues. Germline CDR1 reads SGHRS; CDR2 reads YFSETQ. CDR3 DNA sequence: TGCGCCAGCAGCTTGCGGCGGACAGGGGGGTTCATCTACGAGCAGTACTTC. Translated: CASSLRRTGGFIYEQYF.

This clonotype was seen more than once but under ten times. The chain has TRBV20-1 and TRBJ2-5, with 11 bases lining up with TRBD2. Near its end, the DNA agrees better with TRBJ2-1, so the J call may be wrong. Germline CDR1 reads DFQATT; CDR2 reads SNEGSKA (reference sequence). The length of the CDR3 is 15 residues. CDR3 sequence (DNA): TGCAGTGCCATTAATAGCGGGGGGGCGGGTAATGAGCAGTTCTTC. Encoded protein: CSAINSGGAGNEQFF.

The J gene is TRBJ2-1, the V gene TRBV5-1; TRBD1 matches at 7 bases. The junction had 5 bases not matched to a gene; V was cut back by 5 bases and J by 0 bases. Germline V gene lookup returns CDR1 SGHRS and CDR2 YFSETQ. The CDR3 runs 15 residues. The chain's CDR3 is CASRTGQSSYNEQFF. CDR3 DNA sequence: TGCGCCAGCAGAACGGGACAGAGCTCCTACAATGAGCAGTTCTTC.

The CDR3 nucleotides read TGCAGTGCTAGAGACAGGGGCAGGGGAACAACTGAAGCTTTCTTT. Amino acids: CSARDRGRGTTEAFF. The chain employs TRBV20-1 and TRBJ1-1; D may be TRBD1 (6 bases). Trimming left V 0 bases short and J 5 bases short, with 16 bases between. This CDR3 has 15 residues. Germline V gene sequence: CDR1 DFQATT, CDR2 SNEGSKA (reference sequence).

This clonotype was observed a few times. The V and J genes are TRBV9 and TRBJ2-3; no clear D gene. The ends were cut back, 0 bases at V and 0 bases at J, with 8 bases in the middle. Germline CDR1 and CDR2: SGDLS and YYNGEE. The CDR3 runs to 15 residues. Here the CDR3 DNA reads TGTGCCAGCAGCGTAGGGCACAAAAGCACAGATACGCAGTATTTT. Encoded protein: CASSVGHKSTDTQYF.

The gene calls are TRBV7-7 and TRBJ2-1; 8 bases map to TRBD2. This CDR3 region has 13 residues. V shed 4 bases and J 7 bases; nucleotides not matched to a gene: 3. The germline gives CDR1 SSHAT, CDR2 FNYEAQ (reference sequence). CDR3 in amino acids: CASSSLAGNEQFF. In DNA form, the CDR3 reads TGTGCCAGCAGCTCCTTAGCGGGAAATGAGCAGTTCTTC.

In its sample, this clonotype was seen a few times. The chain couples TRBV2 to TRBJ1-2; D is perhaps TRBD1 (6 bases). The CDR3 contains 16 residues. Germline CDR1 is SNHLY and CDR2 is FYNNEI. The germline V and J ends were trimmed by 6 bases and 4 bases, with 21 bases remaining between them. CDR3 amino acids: CASRNLIQGGVYGYTF. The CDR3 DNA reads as TGTGCCAGCAGGAACCTGATACAGGGTGGGGTCTATGGCTACACCTTC.

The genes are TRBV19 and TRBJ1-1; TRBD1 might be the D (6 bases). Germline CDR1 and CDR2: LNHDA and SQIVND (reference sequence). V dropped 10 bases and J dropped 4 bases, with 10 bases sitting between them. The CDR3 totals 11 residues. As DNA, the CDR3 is TGTGCCACCTCGACAGGCACTGAAGCTTTCTTT. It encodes CATSTGTEAFF.